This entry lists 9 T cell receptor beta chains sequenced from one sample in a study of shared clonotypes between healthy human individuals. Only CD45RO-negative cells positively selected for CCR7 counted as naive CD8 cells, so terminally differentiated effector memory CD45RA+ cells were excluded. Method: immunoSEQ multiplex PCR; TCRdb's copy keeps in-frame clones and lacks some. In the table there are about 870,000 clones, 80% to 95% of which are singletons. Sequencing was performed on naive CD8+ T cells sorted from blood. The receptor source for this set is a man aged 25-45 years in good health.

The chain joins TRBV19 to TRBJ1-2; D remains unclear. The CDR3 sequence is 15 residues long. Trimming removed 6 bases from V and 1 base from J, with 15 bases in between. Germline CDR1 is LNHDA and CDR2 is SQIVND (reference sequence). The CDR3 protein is CASSLNGVLNYGYTF. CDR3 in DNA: TGTGCCAGTAGCCTAAACGGGGTGCTTAACTATGGCTACACCTTC.

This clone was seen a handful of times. The CDR3 spells CASSDTSNEQFF. CDR3 bases: TGCGCCAGCAGTGACACCAGCAATGAGCAGTTCTTC. V usage is TRBV10-2 and J usage is TRBJ2-1; D gene uncertain. This CDR3 is built from 12 residues. V was shortened by 3 bases and J by 6 bases, with 6 bases between the two germline ends. Germline V gene lookup returns CDR1 WSHSY and CDR2 SAAADI.

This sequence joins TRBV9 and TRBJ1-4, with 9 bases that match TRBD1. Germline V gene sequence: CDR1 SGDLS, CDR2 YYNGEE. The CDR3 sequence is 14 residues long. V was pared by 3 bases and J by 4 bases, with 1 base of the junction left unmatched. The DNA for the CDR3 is TGTGCCAGCAGCGGGGGACAGGGTAATGAAAAACTGTTTTTT. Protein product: CASSGGQGNEKLFF.

CDR3 region: CASSWEITDTQYF. In DNA form, the CDR3 reads TGTGCCAGCAGCTGGGAAATCACAGATACGCAGTATTTT. The J gene is TRBJ2-3, the V gene TRBV7-9; D gene ambiguous. Per the germline V gene, CDR1 is SEHNR and CDR2 is FQNEAQ (reference sequence). The CDR3 spans 13 residues. V gave up 4 bases and J gave up 2 bases, with 7 bases separating them. Full variable domain (rest looked up from reference TRBV7-9 and TRBJ2-3): DTGVSQNPRHKITKRGQNVTFRCDPISEHNRLYWYRQTLGQGPEFLTYFQNEAQLEKSRLLSDRFSAERPKGSFSTLEIQRTEQGDSAMYLCASSWEITDTQYFGPGTRLTVL.

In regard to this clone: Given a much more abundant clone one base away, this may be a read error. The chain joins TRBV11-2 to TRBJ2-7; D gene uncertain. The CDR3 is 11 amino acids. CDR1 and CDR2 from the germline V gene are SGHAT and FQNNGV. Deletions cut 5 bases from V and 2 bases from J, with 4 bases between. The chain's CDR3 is CASSHTYEQYF. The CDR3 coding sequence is TGTGCCAGCAGCCATACCTACGAGCAGTACTTC.

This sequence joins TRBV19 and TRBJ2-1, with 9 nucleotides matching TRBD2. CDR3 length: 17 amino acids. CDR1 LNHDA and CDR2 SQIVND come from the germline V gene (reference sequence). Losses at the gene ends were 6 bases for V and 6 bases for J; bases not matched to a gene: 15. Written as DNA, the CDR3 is TGTGCCAGTAGGACTAGCGGAGCCCTCCCGGGTAGCAATGAGCAGTTCTTC. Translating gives CASRTSGALPGSNEQFF.

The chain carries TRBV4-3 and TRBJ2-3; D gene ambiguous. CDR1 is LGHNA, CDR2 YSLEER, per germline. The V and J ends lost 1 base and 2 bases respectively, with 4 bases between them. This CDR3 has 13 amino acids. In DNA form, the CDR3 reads TGCGCCAGCAGCCAAGCGATCACAGATACGCAGTATTTT. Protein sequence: CASSQAITDTQYF.

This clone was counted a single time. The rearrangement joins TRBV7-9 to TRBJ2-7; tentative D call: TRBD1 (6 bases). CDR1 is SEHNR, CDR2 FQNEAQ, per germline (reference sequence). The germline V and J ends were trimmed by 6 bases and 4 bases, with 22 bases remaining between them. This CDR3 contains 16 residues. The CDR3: CASSTWTEGALYEQYF. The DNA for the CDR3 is TGTGCCAGCAGTACTTGGACAGAAGGGGCTTTATACGAGCAGTACTTC.

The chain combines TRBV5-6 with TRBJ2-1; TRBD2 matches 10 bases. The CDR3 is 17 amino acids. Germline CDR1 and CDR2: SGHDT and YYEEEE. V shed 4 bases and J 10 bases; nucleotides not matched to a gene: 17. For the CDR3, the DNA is TGTGCCAGCAGCGCCGTCAGCCGCAGCGGGAGGGTTTGGGAGCAGTTCTTC. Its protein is CASSAVSRSGRVWEQFF.